A selection of T cell receptor beta chains follows, all from one sample in a study of shared clonotypes between healthy human individuals. Method: immunoSEQ multiplex PCR; TCRdb's copy keeps in-frame clones and lacks some. Of around 700,000 clones listed, around 72% are singletons. Sequencing was carried out using memory CD4+ T cells sorted from blood. The origin of the receptors is a woman in her twenties or thirties in good health. The CDR3 runs from the conserved cysteine through the conserved F or W. The order of the fields is clone size, V gene, J gene, D gene, CDR3 protein, CDR3 DNA. The D gene is left open where the match is weak. Only some rows state a clone size, as once, few, many or a class for expanded clones.

NA,TRBV18,TRBJ2-3,NA,CASSPGKIQTSVTQYF,TGTGCCAGCTCACCAGGAAAGATCCAAACCTCGGTTACGCAGTATTTT
few,TRBV2,TRBJ2-1,NA,CASSALRGHYNEQFF,TGTGCCAGCAGTGCACTCAGGGGCCACTACAATGAGCAGTTCTTC
NA,TRBV9,TRBJ2-1,NA,CASSSGVGPYNEQFF,TGTGCCAGCAGCTCAGGGGTAGGGCCCTACAATGAGCAGTTCTTC
NA,TRBV23-1,TRBJ2-3,NA,CASNGPSSTDTQYF,TGCGCCAGCAACGGTCCCTCCAGCACAGATACGCAGTATTTT
NA,TRBV29-1,TRBJ2-5,TRBD1,CSVNPDRAGATQYF,TGCAGCGTCAACCCAGACAGGGCTGGGGCGACCCAGTACTTC
NA,TRBV29-1,TRBJ2-3,NA,CSVTETDTQYF,TGCAGCGTTACAGAAACAGATACGCAGTATTTT
NA,TRBV4-2,TRBJ1-2,NA,CASSQAGTEKIYGYTF,TGTGCCAGCAGCCAAGCGGGCACAGAAAAAATTTATGGCTACACCTTC
NA,TRBV7-9,TRBJ1-1,NA,CASSPGGPEAFF,TGTGCCAGCAGCCCAGGCGGGCCTGAAGCTTTCTTT
many,TRBV11-2,TRBJ2-2,NA,CASSTTNTGELFF,TGTGCCAGCAGCACTACTAACACCGGGGAGCTGTTTTTT
NA,TRBV5-1,TRBJ2-7,NA,CASSLGDTISNEQYF,TGCGCCAGCAGCTTGGGGGACACAATTTCCAACGAGCAGTACTTC
many,TRBV2,TRBJ1-1,NA,CASTWDKNTEAFF,TGTGCCAGCACGTGGGACAAGAACACTGAAGCTTTCTTT
once,TRBV2,TRBJ1-1,NA,CASTSRPLNTEAFF,TGTGCCAGCACCTCAAGGCCCTTGAACACTGAAGCTTTCTTT
NA,TRBV28,TRBJ1-1,NA,CASSLGKMNTEAFF,TGTGCCAGCAGTTTGGGGAAGATGAACACTGAAGCTTTCTTT
NA,TRBV7-2,TRBJ2-5,NA,CASSLGWNQETQYF,TGTGCCAGCAGCTTAGGCTGGAACCAAGAGACCCAGTACTTC
NA,TRBV6-1,TRBJ2-5,NA,CASRLQETQYF,TGTGCCAGCAGACTACAAGAGACCCAGTACTTC
NA,TRBV29-1,TRBJ1-2,TRBD1,CSVGQNSYGYTF,TGCAGCGTGGGACAGAATAGCTATGGCTACACCTTC
NA,TRBV5-6,TRBJ1-2,NA,CASSPGAGGYTF,TGTGCCAGCAGCCCCGGGGCAGGCGGCTACACCTTC
NA,TRBV10-1,TRBJ2-7,NA,CAITGFYEQYF,TGCGCCATCACAGGGTTCTACGAGCAGTACTTC
many,TRBV5-1,TRBJ2-2,NA,CASSSGVRGTGELFF,TGCGCCAGCAGCTCGGGAGTACGAGGGACCGGGGAGCTGTTTTTT
NA,TRBV6-6,TRBJ2-5,NA,CASSTGRRGGLETQYF,TGTGCCAGCAGTACGGGGCGCAGGGGAGGTCTAGAGACCCAGTACTTC